This T cell receptor beta chain is from a study of T cells expressing NK-cell markers. On the study more broadly: Each TCR beta repertoire originated in sorted T cells that were CD3+CD56+NKG2C+, CD3+CD56+NKG2C- or CD3+CD56-NKG2C+. HCMV seropositivity marked most of the eight sequenced donors; one was seronegative.

From the 5' RACE reads, TCRdb lists one entry per CDR3 protein and no DNA. The sample holds some 340,000 distinct CDR3 sequences. Sequencing was done on a sample of blood T cells: a sorted CD56 or NKG2C T cell subset, CD4+ or CD8+ T cells, or bulk PBMC T cells (not recorded which). The receptor's source is a man aged 18-70 years in good health.

The chain's CDR3 is CSATGRLYSTDTQYF. The V and J genes are TRBV20-1 and TRBJ2-3; TCRdb selects TRBD1, and the lack of DNA leaves this call unchecked. This CDR3 has 15 residues. Germline assignment: CDR1 DFQATT and CDR2 SNEGSKA (reference sequence).